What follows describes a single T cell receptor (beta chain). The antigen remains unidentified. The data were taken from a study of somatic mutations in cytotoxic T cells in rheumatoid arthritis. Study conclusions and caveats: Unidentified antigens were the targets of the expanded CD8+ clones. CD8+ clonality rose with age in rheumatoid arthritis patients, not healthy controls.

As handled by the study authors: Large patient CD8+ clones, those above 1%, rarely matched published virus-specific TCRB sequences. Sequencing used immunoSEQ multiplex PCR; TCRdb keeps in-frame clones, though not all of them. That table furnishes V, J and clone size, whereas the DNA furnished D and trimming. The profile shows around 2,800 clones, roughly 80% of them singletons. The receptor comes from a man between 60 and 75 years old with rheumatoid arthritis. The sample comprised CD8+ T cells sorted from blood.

The CDR3 spells CASSSSPREAHKNIQYF. CDR3 sequence (DNA): TGTGCCAGCAGCTCCAGCCCCCGGGAAGCCCACAAAAACATTCAGTACTTC. The J gene is TRBJ2-4, the V gene TRBV7-2; weak D call: TRBD2 (5 bases). Germline-derived CDR1 and CDR2 are SGHTA and FQGNSA. With 4 bases removed from V and 3 bases from J, the gap between germline ends came to 19 bases. The CDR3 consists of 17 residues.